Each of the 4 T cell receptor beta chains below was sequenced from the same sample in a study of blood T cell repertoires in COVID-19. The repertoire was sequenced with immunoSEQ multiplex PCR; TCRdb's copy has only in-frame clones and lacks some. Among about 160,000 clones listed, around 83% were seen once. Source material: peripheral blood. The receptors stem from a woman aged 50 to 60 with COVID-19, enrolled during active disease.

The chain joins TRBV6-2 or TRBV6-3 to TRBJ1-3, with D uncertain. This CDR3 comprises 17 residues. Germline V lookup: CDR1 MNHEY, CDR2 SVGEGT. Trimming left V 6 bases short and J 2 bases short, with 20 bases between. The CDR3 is CASSLTLLTGTGNTIYF. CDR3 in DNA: TGTGCCAGCAGCCTAACCCTCCTGACGGGAACTGGAAACACCATATATTTT.

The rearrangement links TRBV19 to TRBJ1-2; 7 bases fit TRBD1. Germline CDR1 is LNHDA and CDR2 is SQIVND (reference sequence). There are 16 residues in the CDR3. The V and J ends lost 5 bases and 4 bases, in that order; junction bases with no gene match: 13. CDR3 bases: TGTGCCAGTAGTGCCCCTACCGGGACAGAGTCCTATGGCTACACCTTC. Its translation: CASSAPTGTESYGYTF. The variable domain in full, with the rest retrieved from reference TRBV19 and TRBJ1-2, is DGGITQSPKYLFRKEGQNVTLSCEQNLNHDAMYWYRQDPGQGLRLIYYSQIVNDFQKGDIAEGYSVSREKKESFPLTVTSAQKNPTAFYLCASSAPTGTESYGYTFGSGTRLTVV.

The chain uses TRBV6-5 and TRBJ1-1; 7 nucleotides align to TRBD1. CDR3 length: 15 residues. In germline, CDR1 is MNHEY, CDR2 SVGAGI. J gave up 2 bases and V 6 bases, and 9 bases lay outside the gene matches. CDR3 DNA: TGTGCCAGCAGCCAAGACAGGGTAGCAAACACTGAAGCTTTCTTT. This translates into CASSQDRVANTEAFF.

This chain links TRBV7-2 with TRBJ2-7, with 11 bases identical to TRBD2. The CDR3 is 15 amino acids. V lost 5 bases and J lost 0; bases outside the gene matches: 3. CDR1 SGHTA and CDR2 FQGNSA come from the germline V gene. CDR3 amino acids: CASSDGTSGSYEQYF. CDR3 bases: TGTGCCAGCAGCGACGGGACTAGCGGCTCCTACGAGCAGTACTTC. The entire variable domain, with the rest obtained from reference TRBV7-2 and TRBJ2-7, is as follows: GAGVSQSPSNKVTEKGKDVELRCDPISGHTALYWYRQSLGQGLEFLIYFQGNSAPDKSGLPSDRFSAERTGGSVSTLTIQRTQQEDSAVYLCASSDGTSGSYEQYFGPGTRLTVT.